This TCR beta chain is drawn from a study of blood T cell repertoires in COVID-19. Study details: The origin of the acute and convalescent COVID-19 samples was the United States, Italy and Spain. Sources were T cells, B-cell-depleted T cells, or PBMCs; the material itself was cDNA or gDNA.

This CDR3 region has 14 residues. Germline V gives CDR1 SEHNR, CDR2 FQNEAQ (reference sequence). Trimming removed 1 base from V and 4 bases from J, with 10 bases in between. In the original analysis: Reference gene primer amplification gave estimated nucleated cell counts. Here immunoSEQ multiplex PCR was the method, and the copy in TCRdb shows in-frame clones only, minus some. V, J and clone size reflect that table, while D and trimming were determined from the DNA. The sample lists 75,000 or so clones, approximately 82% occurring once. The source is a woman aged 70-85 years with acute or convalescent COVID-19. Sequencing input: peripheral blood. The J gene is TRBJ1-2, the V gene TRBV7-9; the D gene is possibly TRBD1 (5 bases). In DNA, the CDR3 is TGTGCCAGCAGCTTAGGGTCCGGGGGCTATGGCTACACCTTC. This codes for CASSLGSGGYGYTF.